The 8 T cell receptor beta chains below were found in one sample sequenced in a study of response to subunit inactivated influenza vaccine. TCRdb used MiXCR to reprocess the RT-PCR reads, holding one entry per CDR3 protein. Altogether roughly 160,000 distinct CDR3 sequences are present, approximately 11% being singletons, with the ten largest covering under 15%. The sample in question was non-naive T cells sorted from PBMCs, obtained more than 35 days after vaccination. These receptors were obtained from a man aged 50 to 59 who received an inactivated influenza vaccine.

This clonotype has a handful of counts. The V call is TRBV6-2 or TRBV6-3, the J call TRBJ2-7; TRBD1 is a possible D gene (5 bases). Per the germline V gene, CDR1 is MNHEY and CDR2 is SVGEGT. The CDR3 is 15 amino acids. The germline V and J ends were trimmed by 5 bases and 3 bases, with 17 bases remaining between them. The DNA for the CDR3 is TGTGCCAGCAGTACGCGGCGAAGGGGCAACTACGAGCAGTACTTC. It is translated as CASSTRRRGNYEQYF.

The table lists this clonotype with a few counts. The rearrangement joins TRBV12-3 or TRBV12-4 to TRBJ1-6; no reliable D call. The V gene lost 6 bases and the J gene lost 10 bases, with 13 bases spanning the gap. This CDR3 contains 13 residues. DNA of the CDR3: TGTGCCAGCAGCTTCCAATTAGCATCACCCCTCCACTTT. It codes for CASSFQLASPLHF.

The sample holds many counts of this clonotype. The genes are TRBV28 and TRBJ2-5; D may be TRBD2 (5 bases). V lost 3 bases to trimming and J lost 0 bases, with 8 bases between them. In germline, CDR1 is MDHEN, CDR2 SYDVKM. The CDR3 sequence is 14 residues long. The CDR3 here is CASSLPADQETQYF. DNA for the CDR3: TGTGCCAGCAGTTTGCCAGCGGACCAAGAGACCCAGTACTTC.

This chain links TRBV24-1 with TRBJ2-3; a weak D match, TRBD2 (5 bases). The CDR3 runs to 12 residues. The germline V and J ends were trimmed by 3 bases and 5 bases, with 5 bases remaining between them. CDR1 and CDR2 from the germline V gene are KGHDR and SFDVKD. DNA for the CDR3: TGTGCCACCAGTGATCGGGGAGATACGCAGTATTTT. As protein: CATSDRGDTQYF.

The J gene is TRBJ2-3, the V gene TRBV5-1; D is possibly TRBD1 or TRBD2 (6 bases each). The V and J ends lost 0 bases and 3 bases respectively, with 14 bases between them. CDR3 length: 16 amino acids. Germline CDR1 is SGHRS and CDR2 is YFSETQ. The CDR3 DNA sequence: TGCGCCAGCAGCTTGGGAGGGGGGCGAGAGACAGATACGCAGTATTTT. Translating it yields CASSLGGGRETDTQYF.

This clonotype showed up many times. The CDR3 spells CASSPDTVNYGYTF. The CDR3 nucleotides are TGTGCCAGCAGTCCGGACACAGTTAACTATGGCTACACCTTC. The chain employs TRBV12-3 or TRBV12-4 and TRBJ1-2, with D possibly TRBD1 on 5 matching bases. The length of the CDR3 is 14 residues. Between the trimmed V and J ends, which lost 5 bases and 1 base, there was a span of 11 bases.

This clonotype has only a few counts. The chain joins TRBV20-1 to TRBJ2-7; D not resolved. CDR1 is DFQATT and CDR2 is SNEGSKA in the germline V gene (reference sequence). V shed 6 bases and J shed 6 bases, with 18 bases lying between them. The CDR3 is 13 amino acids. CDR3 protein: CSARRAQMFEQYF. CDR3 in DNA: TGCAGTGCCCGCCGGGCCCAGATGTTCGAGCAGTACTTC.

V gene TRBV7-9 combines with J gene TRBJ2-7; 8 bases line up with TRBD2. Germline assignment: CDR1 SEHNR and CDR2 FQNEAQ (reference sequence). V shed 3 bases, J shed 1 base, and the junction held 2 bases outside the gene matches. The CDR3 extends over 14 amino acids. CDR3 residues: CASSLPGGSYEQYF. The CDR3 DNA is TGTGCCAGCAGCTTGCCGGGGGGGTCCTACGAGCAGTACTTC.